A single sample gave rise to the 3 T cell receptor beta chains below, sequenced in a study of cytomegalovirus exposure and HLA in healthy donors. PCR used 60 Vbeta primers and 13 Jbeta primers. Profiled with immunoSEQ multiplex PCR; TCRdb holds only in-frame clones, not every one. The table records approximately 130,000 clones, 77% of them present only once. Sequenced material: PBMCs. These receptors were collected from a middle-aged woman in good health and CMV-seronegative.

This chain connects TRBV28 to TRBJ1-1; no firm D call. The CDR3 totals 13 residues. Germline V CDR1 and CDR2: MDHEN, SYDVKM. V lost 10 bases to trimming and J lost 3 bases, with 15 bases between them. The CDR3 DNA follows: TGTGCCATCCACGGGATCGGGCACACTGAAGCTTTCTTT. Translation gives CAIHGIGHTEAFF.

The chain has TRBV28 and TRBJ1-2, with D unresolved. Trimming removed 5 bases at V and 7 bases at J, with 11 bases between. Germline V gene data show CDR1 as MDHEN and CDR2 as SYDVKM. This CDR3 region has 12 residues. Here the CDR3 DNA reads TGTGCCAGCAGTCCACCGACGGGTGGCTACACCTTC. This gives the protein CASSPPTGGYTF.

This clone qualifies as medium-sized (0.01 to 0.1%). The CDR3 here is CASSSERRGRDTQYF. The CDR3 nucleotides read TGCGCCAGCAGCTCAGAGAGGCGAGGGCGGGATACGCAGTATTTT. This sequence joins TRBV4-3 and TRBJ2-3, with D tentatively TRBD2 (5 bases). The length of the CDR3 is 15 residues. Per germline, CDR1 LGHNA and CDR2 YSLEER. Trimming removed 5 bases at V and 6 bases at J, with 18 bases between.